The T cell receptor beta chain under discussion was sequenced for a study of T cells in Graves' hyperthyroidism and ophthalmopathy. This clonotype was seen many times. With a duration under 2 months, the hyperthyroidism was newly diagnosed in patients aged 18 to 65. Diagnosis relied on clinical symptoms, serum thyroxine and TRAb, thyroid ultrasound and orbital computed tomography. TCR beta CDR3 regions were amplified from RNA. Primed by the HTBI set, a first-round RT-PCR was run on the TCR CDR3. TCRdb used MiXCR to reprocess the multiplex PCR reads, holding one entry per CDR3 protein. The sample contains about 100,000 distinct CDR3 sequences, 15% to 20% of which appear only once. The germline gives CDR1 SQVTM, CDR2 ANQGSEA. This CDR3 is built from 14 residues. V was clipped by 2 bases and J by 4 bases; unmatched bases: 5.

The sequencing sample was made of blood. The sequence was collected from a woman in her 50s with Graves' hyperthyroidism. The V and J genes are TRBV29-1 and TRBJ2-5, with TRBD2 identical over 9 bases. In DNA form, the CDR3 reads TGCAGCGTTGAAAATGGGCGGGGGGGAGAGACCCAGTACTTC. This codes for CSVENGRGGETQYF.